This T cell receptor (beta chain) was obtained from a study of shared clonotypes between healthy human individuals. At the level of the study: Per donor, three plates held CD4 naive cells, three held CD4 memory, two held CD8 naive and one held CD8 memory.

The germline V gene has CDR1 MNHNS and CDR2 SASEGT. CDR3 size: 15 residues. After removal of 3 bases from V and 7 bases from J, the junction contained 9 bases not matched to a gene. Using immunoSEQ multiplex PCR, the repertoire was profiled, and TCRdb retains in-frame clones only, with some absent. The table has 2 million to 2.5 million clones, approximately 90% seen once. The source is a man aged 18 to 30 in good health. Some clones in this sample may be carry-over from other donors' samples. V and J are TRBV6-1 and TRBJ1-1; 9 nucleotides agree with TRBD1. Sequenced input: naive CD4+ T cells from PBMCs. As for subset: CD45RA+ positively selected. The CDR3 spells CASSDAGTGIVEAFF. For the CDR3, the DNA is TGTGCCAGCAGTGATGCCGGGACAGGGATCGTTGAAGCTTTCTTT.